This T cell receptor beta chain was found in a study of blood T cell repertoires in COVID-19. Study context: Samples came from the United States, Italy and Spain, spanning acute and convalescent COVID-19.

Participant ages covered about 18 to 89 years across about 25 US areas. Donors were grouped by their self-reported clinical history. This CDR3 is built from 14 residues. The V gene's germline CDR1 is MNHEY and CDR2 SMNVEV (reference sequence). Trimming cost V 4 bases and J 4 bases, with 13 bases left between them. The table came from immunoSEQ multiplex PCR; TCRdb's copy has only in-frame clones and leaves some out. The data show 330,000 or so clones, 88% seen once. The TCR originated in a man aged 30-40 years who had recovered from COVID-19. The chain employs TRBV27 and TRBJ1-2; D not resolved. Sequenced: PBMCs or T cells enriched from blood (not recorded which). In nucleotides, the CDR3 is TGTGCCAGCAGTTCCCGGACGGGAGTCTATGGCTACACCTTC. Translated, it gives CASSSRTGVYGYTF.